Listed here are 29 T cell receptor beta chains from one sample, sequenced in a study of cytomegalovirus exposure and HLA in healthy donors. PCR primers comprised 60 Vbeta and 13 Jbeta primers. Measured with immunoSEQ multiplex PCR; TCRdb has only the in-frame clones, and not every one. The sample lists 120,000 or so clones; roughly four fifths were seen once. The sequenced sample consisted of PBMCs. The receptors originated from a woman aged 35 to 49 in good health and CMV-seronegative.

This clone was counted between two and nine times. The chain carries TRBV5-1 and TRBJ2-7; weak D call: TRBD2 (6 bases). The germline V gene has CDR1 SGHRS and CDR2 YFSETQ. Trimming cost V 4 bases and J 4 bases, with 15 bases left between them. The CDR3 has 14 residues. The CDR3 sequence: CASSPREGGYEQYF. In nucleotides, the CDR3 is TGCGCCAGCAGCCCCCGGGAAGGAGGGTACGAGCAGTACTTC.

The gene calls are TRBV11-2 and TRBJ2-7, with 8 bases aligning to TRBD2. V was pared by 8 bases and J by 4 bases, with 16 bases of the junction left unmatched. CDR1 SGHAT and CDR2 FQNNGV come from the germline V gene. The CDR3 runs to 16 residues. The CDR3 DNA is TGTGCCAGCGACGTAACTCCGGGGGGGACAACTTACGAGCAGTACTTC. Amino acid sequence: CASDVTPGGTTYEQYF.

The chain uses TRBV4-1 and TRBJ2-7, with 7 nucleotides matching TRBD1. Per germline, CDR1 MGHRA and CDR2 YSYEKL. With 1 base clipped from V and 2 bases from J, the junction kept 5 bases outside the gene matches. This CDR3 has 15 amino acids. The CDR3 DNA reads TGCGCCAGCAGCCAAGGACAGGGCCCTACCTACGAGCAGTACTTC. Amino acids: CASSQGQGPTYEQYF.

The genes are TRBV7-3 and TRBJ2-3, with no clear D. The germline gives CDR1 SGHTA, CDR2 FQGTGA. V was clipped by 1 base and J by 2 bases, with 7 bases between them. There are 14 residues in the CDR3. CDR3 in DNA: TGTGCCAGCAGCTTAAACAGTTACACAGATACGCAGTATTTT. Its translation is CASSLNSYTDTQYF.

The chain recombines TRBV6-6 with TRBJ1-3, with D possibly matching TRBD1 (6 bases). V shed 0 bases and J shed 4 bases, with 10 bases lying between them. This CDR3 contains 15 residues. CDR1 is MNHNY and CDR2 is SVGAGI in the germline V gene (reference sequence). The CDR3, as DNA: TGTGCCAGCAGTTACTCTGGAAGGGGGGGAAACACCATATATTTT. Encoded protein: CASSYSGRGGNTIYF.

CDR3 sequence (DNA): TGTGCCAGCATGGGCAGTAACATGAACACTGAAGCTTTCTTT. Residues: CASMGSNMNTEAFF. The chain is built from TRBV6-5 and TRBJ1-1, with D unclear. V lost 7 bases to trimming and J lost 0 bases, with 12 bases between them. The length of the CDR3 is 14 residues. Germline loops: CDR1 MNHEY, CDR2 SVGAGI.

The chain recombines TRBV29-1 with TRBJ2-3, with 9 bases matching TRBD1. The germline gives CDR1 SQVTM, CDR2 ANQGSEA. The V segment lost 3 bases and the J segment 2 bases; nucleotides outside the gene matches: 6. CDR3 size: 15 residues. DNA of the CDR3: TGCAGCGTTGATTCGTCACAGGGGGCCACAGATACGCAGTATTTT. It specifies CSVDSSQGATDTQYF.

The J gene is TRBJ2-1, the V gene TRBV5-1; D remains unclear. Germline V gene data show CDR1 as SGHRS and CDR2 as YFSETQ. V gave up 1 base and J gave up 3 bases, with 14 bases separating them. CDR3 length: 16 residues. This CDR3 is CASSLFTVSNYNEQFF. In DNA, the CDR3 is TGCGCCAGCAGCTTGTTCACAGTCTCTAACTACAATGAGCAGTTCTTC.

The CDR3 nucleotides read TGTGCCAGCAGCCCCGGGAGTGCTGGCCAAGAGACCCAGTACTTC. This encodes CASSPGSAGQETQYF. The chain links TRBV7-9 to TRBJ2-5; D possibly corresponds to TRBD2 (6 bases). Trimming shortened V by 5 bases and J by 1 base, and 14 bases separated the two germline ends. CDR1 SEHNR and CDR2 FQNEAQ come from the germline V gene (reference sequence). CDR3 length: 15 amino acids.

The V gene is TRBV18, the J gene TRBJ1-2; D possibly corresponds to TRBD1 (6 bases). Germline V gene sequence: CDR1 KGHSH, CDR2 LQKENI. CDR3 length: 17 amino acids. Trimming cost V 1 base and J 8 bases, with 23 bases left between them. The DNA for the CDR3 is TGTGCCAGCTCACCACTTCCCACACAGGGAGGGGTACGCGGCTACACCTTC. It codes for CASSPLPTQGGVRGYTF.

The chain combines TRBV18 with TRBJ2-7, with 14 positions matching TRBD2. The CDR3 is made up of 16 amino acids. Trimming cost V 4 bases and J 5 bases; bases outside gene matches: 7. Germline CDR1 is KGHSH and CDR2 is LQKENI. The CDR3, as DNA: TGTGCCAGCTCACGACTAGCGGGAGGGCCCGGGGACGAGCAGTACTTC. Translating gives CASSRLAGGPGDEQYF.

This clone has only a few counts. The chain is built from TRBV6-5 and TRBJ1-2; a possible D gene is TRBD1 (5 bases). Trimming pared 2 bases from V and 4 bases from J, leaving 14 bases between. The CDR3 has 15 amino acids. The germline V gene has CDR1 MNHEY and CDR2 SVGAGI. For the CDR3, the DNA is TGTGCCAGCAGTTACGGGGCATCTTACGGCTATGGCTACACCTTC. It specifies CASSYGASYGYGYTF.

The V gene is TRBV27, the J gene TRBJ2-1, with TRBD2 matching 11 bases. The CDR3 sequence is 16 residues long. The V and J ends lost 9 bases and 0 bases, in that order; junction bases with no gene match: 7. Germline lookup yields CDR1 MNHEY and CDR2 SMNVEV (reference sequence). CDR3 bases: TGTGCCAGTACTAGCGGGAGCAGTAGCTCCTACAATGAGCAGTTCTTC. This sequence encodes CASTSGSSSSYNEQFF.

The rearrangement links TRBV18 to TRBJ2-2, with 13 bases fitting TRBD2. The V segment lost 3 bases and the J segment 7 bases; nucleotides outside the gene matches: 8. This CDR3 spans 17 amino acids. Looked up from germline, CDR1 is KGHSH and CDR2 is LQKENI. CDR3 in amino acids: CASSPGLAGAFDGELFF. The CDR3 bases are TGTGCCAGCTCACCCGGACTAGCGGGAGCCTTTGACGGGGAGCTGTTTTTT.

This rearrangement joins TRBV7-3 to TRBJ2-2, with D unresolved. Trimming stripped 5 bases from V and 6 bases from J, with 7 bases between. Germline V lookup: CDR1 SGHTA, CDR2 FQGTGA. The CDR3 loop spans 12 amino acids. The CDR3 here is CASSRSPGELFF. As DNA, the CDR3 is TGTGCCAGCAGCCGGAGCCCCGGGGAGCTGTTTTTT.

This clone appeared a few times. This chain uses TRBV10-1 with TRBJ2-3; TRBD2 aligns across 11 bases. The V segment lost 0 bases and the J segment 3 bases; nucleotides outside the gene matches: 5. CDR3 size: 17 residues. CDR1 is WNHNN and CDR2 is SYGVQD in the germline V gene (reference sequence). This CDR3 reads CASSESFLAGGTDTQYF. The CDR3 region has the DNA TGCGCCAGCAGTGAGTCCTTTCTAGCGGGAGGAACAGATACGCAGTATTTT.

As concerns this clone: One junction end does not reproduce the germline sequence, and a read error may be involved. The chain's CDR3 is CASSRSAGAPDTQYF. In DNA form, the CDR3 reads TGTGCCAGCAGTAGATCAGCGGGAGCCCCAGATACGCAGTATTTT. V and J are TRBV19 and TRBJ2-3; 8 bases map to TRBD2. The CDR3 consists of 15 residues. The V gene's germline CDR1 is LNHDA and CDR2 SQIVND (reference sequence). Filled out from reference TRBV19 and TRBJ2-3, the complete variable domain reads DGGITQSPKYLFRKEGQNVTLSCEQNLNHDAMYWYRQDPGQGLRLIYYSQIVNDFQKGDIAEGYSVSREKKESFPLTVTSAQKNPTAFYLCASSRSAGAPDTQYFGPGTRLTVL.

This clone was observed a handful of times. CDR3 in amino acids: CASSFPGRPLNTEAFF. Here the CDR3 DNA reads TGTGCCAGCAGCTTCCCGGGGAGGCCTCTGAACACTGAAGCTTTCTTT. V and J are TRBV5-4 and TRBJ1-1; D remains unclear. The V end was cut by 2 bases, the J end by 0 bases, with 14 bases between. The CDR3 extends over 16 amino acids. Germline CDR1 reads SGHNT; CDR2 reads YYREEE (reference sequence).

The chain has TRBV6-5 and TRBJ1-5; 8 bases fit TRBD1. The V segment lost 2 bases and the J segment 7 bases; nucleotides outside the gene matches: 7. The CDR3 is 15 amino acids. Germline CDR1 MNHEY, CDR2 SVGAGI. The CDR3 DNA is TGTGCCAGCAGTTACGCCGGACAGGGAAGACAGCCCCAGCATTTT. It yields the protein CASSYAGQGRQPQHF.

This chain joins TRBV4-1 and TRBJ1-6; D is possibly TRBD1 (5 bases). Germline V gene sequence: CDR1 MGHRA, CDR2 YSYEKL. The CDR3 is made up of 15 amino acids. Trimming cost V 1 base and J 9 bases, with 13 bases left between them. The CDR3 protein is CASSQGGGRLSPLHF. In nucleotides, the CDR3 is TGCGCCAGCAGCCAAGGGGGCGGGAGGCTTTCACCCCTCCACTTT.

The CDR3 region has the DNA TGTGCCAGCAGTTTTCCTCAGACAGAAACTAGCACAGATACGCAGTATTTT. This translates into CASSFPQTETSTDTQYF. The rearrangement joins TRBV28 to TRBJ2-3; D is possibly TRBD1 (5 bases). Germline values: CDR1 MDHEN, CDR2 SYDVKM. This CDR3 spans 17 amino acids. Trimming cost V 3 bases and J 0 bases, with 16 bases left between them.

The CDR3 reads CASSPTVGGRGSEQYF. The CDR3 DNA is TGTGCCAGCTCACCAACGGTCGGCGGCAGGGGAAGCGAGCAGTACTTC. The J gene is TRBJ2-7, the V gene TRBV18, with D possibly TRBD1 on 6 matching bases. V was trimmed by 2 bases and J by 6 bases, leaving 20 bases between them. Germline V gene sequence: CDR1 KGHSH, CDR2 LQKENI. This CDR3 contains 16 residues.

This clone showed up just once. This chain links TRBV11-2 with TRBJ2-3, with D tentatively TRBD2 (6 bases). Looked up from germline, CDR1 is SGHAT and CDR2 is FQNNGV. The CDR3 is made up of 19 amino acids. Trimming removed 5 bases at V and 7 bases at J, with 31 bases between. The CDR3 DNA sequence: TGTGCCAGCAGCGTAAATAGGCGTCGGCGGGACTCCACAATTCATACGCAGTATTTT. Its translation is CASSVNRRRRDSTIHTQYF.

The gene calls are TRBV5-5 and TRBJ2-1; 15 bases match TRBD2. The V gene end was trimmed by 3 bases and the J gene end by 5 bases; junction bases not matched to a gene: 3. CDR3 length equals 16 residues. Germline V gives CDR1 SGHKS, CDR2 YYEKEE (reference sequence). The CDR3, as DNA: TGTGCCAGCAGCTGGGGACTAGCGGGAGGTAACAATGAGCAGTTCTTC. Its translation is CASSWGLAGGNNEQFF.

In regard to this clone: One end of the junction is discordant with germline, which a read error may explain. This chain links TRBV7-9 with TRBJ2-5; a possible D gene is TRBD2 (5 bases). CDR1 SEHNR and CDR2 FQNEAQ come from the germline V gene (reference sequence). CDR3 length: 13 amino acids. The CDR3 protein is CSSSPDGVGTQYF. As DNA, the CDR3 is TGTTCCAGCAGCCCCGACGGGGTTGGGACCCAGTACTTC.

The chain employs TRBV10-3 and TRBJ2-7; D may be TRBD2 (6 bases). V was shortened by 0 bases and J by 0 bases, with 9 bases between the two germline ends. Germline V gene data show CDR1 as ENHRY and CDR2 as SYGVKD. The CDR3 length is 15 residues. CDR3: CAISESPGLSYEQYF. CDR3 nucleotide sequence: TGTGCCATCAGTGAGTCACCGGGACTCTCCTACGAGCAGTACTTC.

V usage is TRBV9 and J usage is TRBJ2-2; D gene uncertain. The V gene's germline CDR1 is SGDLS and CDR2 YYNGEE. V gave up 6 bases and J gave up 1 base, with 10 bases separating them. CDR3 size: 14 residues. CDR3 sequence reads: CASTASGNTGELFF. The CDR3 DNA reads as TGTGCCAGCACCGCCTCAGGGAACACCGGGGAGCTGTTTTTT.

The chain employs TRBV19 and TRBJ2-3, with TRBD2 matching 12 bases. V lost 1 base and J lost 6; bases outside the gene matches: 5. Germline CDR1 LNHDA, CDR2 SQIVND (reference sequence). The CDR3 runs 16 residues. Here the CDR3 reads CASSIGLAGVRDTQYF. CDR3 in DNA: TGTGCCAGTAGTATAGGACTAGCGGGAGTTCGGGATACGCAGTATTTT.

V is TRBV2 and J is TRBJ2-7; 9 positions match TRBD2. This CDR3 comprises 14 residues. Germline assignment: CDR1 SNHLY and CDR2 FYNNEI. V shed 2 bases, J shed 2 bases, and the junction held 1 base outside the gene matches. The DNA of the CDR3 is TGTGCCAGCAGTGAACTAGCGGGACCCTACGAGCAGTACTTC. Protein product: CASSELAGPYEQYF.